The 7 T cell receptor beta chains reported below all come from one sample, sequenced in a study of blood T cell repertoires in COVID-19. Repertoires were generated with immunoSEQ multiplex PCR, while TCRdb's copy carries only in-frame clones and drops some. This table has about 180,000 clones, 70% to 90% appearing once. Sequenced input: peripheral blood. These receptors were taken from a woman between 50 and 59 years old with COVID-19, enrolled during active disease.

J is TRBJ2-7 and V is TRBV9; 10 bases map to TRBD2. The CDR3 is made up of 15 amino acids. Per germline, CDR1 SGDLS and CDR2 YYNGEE. Unmatched junction bases numbered 7, after V lost 3 bases and J lost 4 bases. CDR3 in DNA: TGTGCCAGCAGCGCCGCTAGCGGGGGCTCTTACGAGCAGTACTTC. Its translation: CASSAASGGSYEQYF.

The rearrangement uses TRBV29-1 and TRBJ2-7; 8 positions agree with TRBD1. CDR1 SQVTM and CDR2 ANQGSEA come from the germline V gene. The CDR3 has 14 residues. V gave up 0 bases and J gave up 4 bases; unmatched junction bases: 5. Here the CDR3 DNA reads TGCAGCGTTGAAGATGGACAGGGAGTATACGAGCAGTACTTC. Translated: CSVEDGQGVYEQYF.

The CDR3 DNA reads TGTGCCAGCAGCCACGACAGGGGCCCCGTCTCTGGGGCCAACGTCCTGACTTTC. Protein: CASSHDRGPVSGANVLTF. V usage is TRBV12-1 and J usage is TRBJ2-6; the listed D gene, TRBD1, was not tested against the DNA. TRBV12-1 represents a pseudogene. The CDR3 consists of 18 residues.

This clone turned up a few times. The chain has TRBV7-8 and TRBJ1-1; no clear D gene. Germline CDR1 reads SGHVS; CDR2 reads FQNEAQ. The CDR3 spans 17 residues. Trimming took off 5 bases at V and 1 base at J, with 20 bases between the two ends. The CDR3 sequence: CASSQGKVLAGNTEAFF. In DNA form, the CDR3 reads TGTGCCAGCAGCCAAGGTAAGGTGTTGGCAGGGAACACTGAAGCTTTCTTT.

The chain combines TRBV9 with TRBJ1-2, with a tentative D call TRBD1 (6 bases). V gave up 3 bases and J gave up 1 base, with 16 bases separating them. Germline V gene lookup returns CDR1 SGDLS and CDR2 YYNGEE. This CDR3 contains 16 residues. The CDR3 DNA reads TGTGCCAGCAGCGCCCTAGGGGGGGGGAGTAACTATGGCTACACCTTC. Translated: CASSALGGGSNYGYTF. Looking up the rest from reference TRBV9 and TRBJ1-2 gives the full variable domain: DSGVTQTPKHLITATGQRVTLRCSPRSGDLSVYWYQQSLDQGLQFLIQYYNGEERAKGNILERFSAQQFPDLHSELNLSSLELGDSALYFCASSALGGGSNYGYTFGSGTRLTVV.

This chain links TRBV30 with TRBJ2-5, with TRBD2 identical over 12 bases. V lost 4 bases and J lost 2; bases outside the gene matches: 8. CDR1 is GTSNPN, CDR2 SVGIG, per germline (reference sequence). This CDR3 contains 16 residues. As DNA, the CDR3 is TGTGCCTGGACAATGGGGCTAGCGGGGGGGCAAGAGACCCAGTACTTC. It yields the protein CAWTMGLAGGQETQYF.

CDR3 bases: TGTGCCAGCAGCCGAGAACTGGATTCACCCCTCCACTTT. Protein product: CASSRELDSPLHF. V usage is TRBV4-2 and J usage is TRBJ1-6, with unresolved D. The CDR3 length is 13 residues. Germline V lookup: CDR1 LGHNA, CDR2 YNFKEQ. The germline V and J ends were trimmed by 4 bases and 8 bases, with 9 bases remaining between them.